This is a list of T cell receptor beta chains from one sample in a study of T cell changes during pregnancy in multiple sclerosis. TCRdb's table, derived via immunoSEQ multiplex PCR, lists solely in-frame clones and lacks some. The sample yields roughly 70,000 clones, around 92% seen once. Sequencing was performed on peripheral blood, taken before pregnancy. These TCRs come from a female donor with multiple sclerosis, enrolled in a pregnancy study. Each CDR3 is given with its conserved first and last residue. Fields, in order: CDR3 DNA, CDR3 protein, clone size, J gene, V gene, D gene. The D gene is left open where the match is weak. Part of the rows lack a size; the others show once, few, many or a class for expanded clones.

CDR3nt: TGTGCCAGTAGTGAGATCTTCGGTAACTATGGCTACACCTTC
CDR3aa: CASSEIFGNYGYTF
abundance: NA
j_gene: TRBJ1-2
v_gene: TRBV19
d_gene: NA

CDR3nt: TGCAGTGCTGGACAGGGCCCTGGCTACACCTTC
CDR3aa: CSAGQGPGYTF
abundance: NA
j_gene: TRBJ1-2
v_gene: TRBV20-1
d_gene: TRBD1

CDR3nt: TGCGCCAGCAGCCAAGATTCAGGGGTCTCTGGAAACACCATATATTTT
CDR3aa: CASSQDSGVSGNTIYF
abundance: NA
j_gene: TRBJ1-3
v_gene: TRBV4-3
d_gene: NA

CDR3nt: TGTGCCAGCAGCTTTTATGAGGAGCAGTTCTTC
CDR3aa: CASSFYEEQFF
abundance: once
j_gene: TRBJ2-1
v_gene: TRBV7-2
d_gene: NA

CDR3nt: TGCGCCAGCAGCCAAGATCTTGCGGGAGGAAGTGTAGCCAAAAACATTCAGTACTTC
CDR3aa: CASSQDLAGGSVAKNIQYF
abundance: NA
j_gene: TRBJ2-4
v_gene: TRBV4-1
d_gene: TRBD2

CDR3nt: TGTGCCAGCAGCCCCTCGGGGATCCCCCACAATGAGCAGTTCTTC
CDR3aa: CASSPSGIPHNEQFF
abundance: NA
j_gene: TRBJ2-1
v_gene: TRBV6-5
d_gene: NA

CDR3nt: TGTGCCAGCAGTCCTATCAGGGTAGGCTACACCTTC
CDR3aa: CASSPIRVGYTF
abundance: NA
j_gene: TRBJ1-2
v_gene: TRBV28
d_gene: NA

CDR3nt: TGTGCCAGCAGTCTCGGACAGGGGGCGGTCAATGAGCAGTTCTTC
CDR3aa: CASSLGQGAVNEQFF
abundance: NA
j_gene: TRBJ2-1
v_gene: TRBV6-5
d_gene: TRBD1

CDR3nt: TGTGCCAGCAGCTTAACTTCCGGGACAGTGCTCACAGATACGCAGTATTTT
CDR3aa: CASSLTSGTVLTDTQYF
abundance: NA
j_gene: TRBJ2-3
v_gene: TRBV7-9
d_gene: TRBD1

CDR3nt: TGTGCCAGCAGAGTACAGGGGGCGGGTGGCTACACCTTC
CDR3aa: CASRVQGAGGYTF
abundance: NA
j_gene: TRBJ1-2
v_gene: TRBV28
d_gene: TRBD1

CDR3nt: TGCGCCAGCAGTAGGGGGGGAAACACCGGGGAGCTGTTTTTT
CDR3aa: CASSRGGNTGELFF
abundance: NA
j_gene: TRBJ2-2
v_gene: TRBV5-1
d_gene: NA

CDR3nt: TGTGCCAGCAGCTTAGAATGGCGGGGGGTGGGCGGCTACACCTTC
CDR3aa: CASSLEWRGVGGYTF
abundance: NA
j_gene: TRBJ1-2
v_gene: TRBV7-2
d_gene: NA

CDR3nt: TGTGCCAGCAGTGAGAGGGAGAACTATGGCTACACCTTC
CDR3aa: CASSERENYGYTF
abundance: NA
j_gene: TRBJ1-2
v_gene: TRBV2
d_gene: NA

CDR3nt: TGTGCCAGCAGCTTACGACTGACTACCTACGAGCAGTACTTC
CDR3aa: CASSLRLTTYEQYF
abundance: NA
j_gene: TRBJ2-7
v_gene: TRBV7-2
d_gene: NA

CDR3nt: TGTGCCAGCAGCTGGACCGGGACAGGGCAGTACGAGCAGTACTTC
CDR3aa: CASSWTGTGQYEQYF
abundance: NA
j_gene: TRBJ2-7
v_gene: TRBV7-2
d_gene: TRBD1

CDR3nt: TGTGCCAGCAGCTTCTTAACGGGAGTGGAGACCCAGTACTTC
CDR3aa: CASSFLTGVETQYF
abundance: NA
j_gene: TRBJ2-5
v_gene: TRBV7-2
d_gene: NA

CDR3nt: TGTGCCAGCAGTGAAGGGACAAGGGATACAAATGAGCAGTTCTTC
CDR3aa: CASSEGTRDTNEQFF
abundance: few
j_gene: TRBJ2-1
v_gene: TRBV6-4
d_gene: NA

CDR3nt: TGTGCCAGCAGGCGACAGGGAGGCTCCTACGAGCAGTACTTC
CDR3aa: CASRRQGGSYEQYF
abundance: NA
j_gene: TRBJ2-7
v_gene: TRBV6-5
d_gene: NA

CDR3nt: TGTGCAACCCGGACTAGCGGGTCCTACGAGCAGTACTTC
CDR3aa: CATRTSGSYEQYF
abundance: NA
j_gene: TRBJ2-7
v_gene: TRBV30
d_gene: TRBD2

CDR3nt: TGTGCCAGCGGTAGCGGGAGTCACACCGGGGAGCTGTTTTTT
CDR3aa: CASGSGSHTGELFF
abundance: once
j_gene: TRBJ2-2
v_gene: TRBV28
d_gene: TRBD2

CDR3nt: TGTGCCAGCAGAGAGGGGGCTGGGGCCAACGTCCTGACTTTC
CDR3aa: CASREGAGANVLTF
abundance: NA
j_gene: TRBJ2-6
v_gene: TRBV2
d_gene: NA

CDR3nt: TGTGCCAGCAGCTCGTTAGGAACAGGGAACCACGAGCAGTACTTC
CDR3aa: CASSSLGTGNHEQYF
abundance: NA
j_gene: TRBJ2-7
v_gene: TRBV7-9
d_gene: NA

CDR3nt: TGTGCCAGCAGTGTGGTGACTAGCGCATCCTACAATGAGCAGTTCTTC
CDR3aa: CASSVVTSASYNEQFF
abundance: NA
j_gene: TRBJ2-1
v_gene: TRBV28
d_gene: TRBD2

CDR3nt: TGTGCCAGCAGCTTGGACAGAGCCTATGGCTACACCTTC
CDR3aa: CASSLDRAYGYTF
abundance: NA
j_gene: TRBJ1-2
v_gene: TRBV5-6
d_gene: NA

CDR3nt: TGCGCCAGCAGCCAAGATCGCTCAGGCACCAGTCAGCCCCAGCATTTT
CDR3aa: CASSQDRSGTSQPQHF
abundance: NA
j_gene: TRBJ1-5
v_gene: TRBV4-3
d_gene: NA